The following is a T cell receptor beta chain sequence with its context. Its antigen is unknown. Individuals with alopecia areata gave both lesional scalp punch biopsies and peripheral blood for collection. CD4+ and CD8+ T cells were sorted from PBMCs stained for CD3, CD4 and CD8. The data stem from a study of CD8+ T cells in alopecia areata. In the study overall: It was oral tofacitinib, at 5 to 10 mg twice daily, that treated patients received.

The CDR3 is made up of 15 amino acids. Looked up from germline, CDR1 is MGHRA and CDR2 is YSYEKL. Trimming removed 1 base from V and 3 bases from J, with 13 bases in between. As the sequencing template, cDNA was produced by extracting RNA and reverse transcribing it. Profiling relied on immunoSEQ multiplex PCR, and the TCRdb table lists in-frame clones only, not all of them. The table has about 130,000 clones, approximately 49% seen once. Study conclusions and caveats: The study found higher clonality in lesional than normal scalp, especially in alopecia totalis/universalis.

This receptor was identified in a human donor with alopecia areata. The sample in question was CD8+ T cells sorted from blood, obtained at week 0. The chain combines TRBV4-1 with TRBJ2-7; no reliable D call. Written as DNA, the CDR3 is TGCGCCAGCAGCCAAGGCCAGGCAATTTACTACGAGCAGTACTTC. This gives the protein CASSQGQAIYYEQYF.